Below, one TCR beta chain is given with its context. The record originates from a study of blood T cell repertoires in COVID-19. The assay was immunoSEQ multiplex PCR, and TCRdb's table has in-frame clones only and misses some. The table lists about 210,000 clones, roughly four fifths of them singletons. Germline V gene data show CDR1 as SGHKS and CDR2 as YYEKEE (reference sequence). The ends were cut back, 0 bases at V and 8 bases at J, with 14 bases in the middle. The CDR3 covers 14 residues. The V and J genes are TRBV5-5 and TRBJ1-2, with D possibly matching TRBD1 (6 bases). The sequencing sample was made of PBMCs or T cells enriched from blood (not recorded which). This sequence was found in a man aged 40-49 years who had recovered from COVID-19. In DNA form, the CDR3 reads TGTGCCAGCAGCTTGGACAGGGCGAAGTTCGGCTACACCTTC. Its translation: CASSLDRAKFGYTF.